This T cell receptor (beta chain) was captured by sequencing in a study of chemoradiotherapy in HPV16-positive cancers. Study overall: Functional T-cell assays on two HPV16-positive patients' cells defined candidate HPV-specific clones and common TCR motifs.

Some clones are missing from TCRdb's copy, which holds only in-frame ones; the method was immunoSEQ multiplex PCR. The sample carries around 15,000 clones, around 90% recorded once. General study findings and limits: Functional assays defining HPV-specific T cells used only two HPV16-positive patients. Candidate HPV-specific clones and E7-related TCR motifs grew in tumor during treatment. HPV-responsive T-cell expansion during chemoradiotherapy was linked to improved recurrence-free survival in HPV16-positive patients.

With regard to this clone: The target antigen is unknown.

The CDR3 covers 14 residues. The germline CDR1 and CDR2 sequences are SGHRS and YFSETQ. Trimming removed 3 bases from V and 4 bases from J, with 13 bases in between. The rearrangement uses TRBV5-1 and TRBJ1-1; D remains ambiguous. This receptor was identified in a human donor with HPV-associated anogenital cancer. This material consisted of blood, taken from a patient who underwent chemoradiotherapy. The chain's CDR3 is CASSSQSVSTEAFF. CDR3 sequence (DNA): TGCGCCAGCAGCTCACAATCCGTAAGCACTGAAGCTTTCTTT.